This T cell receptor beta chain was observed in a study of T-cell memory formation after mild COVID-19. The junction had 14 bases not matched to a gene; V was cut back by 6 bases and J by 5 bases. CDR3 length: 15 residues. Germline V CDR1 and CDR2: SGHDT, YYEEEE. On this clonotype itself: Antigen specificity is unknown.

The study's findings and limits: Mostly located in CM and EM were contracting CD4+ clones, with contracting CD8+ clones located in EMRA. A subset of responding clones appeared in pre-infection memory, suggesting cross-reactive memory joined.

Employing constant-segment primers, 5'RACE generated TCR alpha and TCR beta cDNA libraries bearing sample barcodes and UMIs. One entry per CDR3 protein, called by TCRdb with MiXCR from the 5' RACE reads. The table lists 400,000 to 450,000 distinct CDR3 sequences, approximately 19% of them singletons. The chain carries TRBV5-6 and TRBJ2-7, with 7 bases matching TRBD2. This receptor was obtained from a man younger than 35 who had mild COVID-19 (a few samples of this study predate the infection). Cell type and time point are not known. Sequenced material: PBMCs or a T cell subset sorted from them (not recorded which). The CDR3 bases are TGTGCCAGCAACGGGATCAGGAGCGGGATACACGAGCAGTACTTC. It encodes CASNGIRSGIHEQYF.